A single sample gave rise to the 20 T cell receptor beta chains below, sequenced in a study of cytomegalovirus exposure and HLA in healthy donors. The PCR used 60 Vbeta and 13 Jbeta primers. Some clones are missing from TCRdb's copy, which holds only in-frame ones; the method was immunoSEQ multiplex PCR. This table has 200,000 to 250,000 clones, about 83% appearing once. Input material: PBMCs. These TCRs come from a middle-aged man in good health and CMV-seronegative.

The CDR3 spells CASSSHRDRAPYEQYF. The DNA of the CDR3 is TGTGCCAGCAGCTCTCACCGGGACAGGGCGCCTTACGAGCAGTACTTC. The V gene is TRBV7-2, the J gene TRBJ2-7; 9 positions agree with TRBD1. Unmatched junction bases numbered 11, after V lost 4 bases and J lost 4 bases. The CDR3 sequence is 16 residues long. Per the germline V gene, CDR1 is SGHTA and CDR2 is FQGNSA. Variable domain in full (rest from reference TRBV7-2 and TRBJ2-7): GAGVSQSPSNKVTEKGKDVELRCDPISGHTALYWYRQSLGQGLEFLIYFQGNSAPDKSGLPSDRFSAERTGGSVSTLTIQRTQQEDSAVYLCASSSHRDRAPYEQYFGPGTRLTVT.

V gene TRBV13 combines with J gene TRBJ2-7; TRBD2 matches at 11 bases. The germline V gene encodes CDR1 PRHDT and CDR2 FYEKMQ (reference sequence). This CDR3 contains 16 residues. V was pared by 7 bases and J by 5 bases, with 13 bases of the junction left unmatched. For the CDR3, the DNA is TGTGCCAGCAAAATAGCGGGGGGGCCTTCCACCCACGAGCAGTACTTC. This sequence encodes CASKIAGGPSTHEQYF.

The chain recombines TRBV28 with TRBJ2-2; 11 bases map to TRBD2. Germline values: CDR1 MDHEN, CDR2 SYDVKM. The length of the CDR3 is 18 residues. The V segment lost 0 bases and the J segment 6 bases; nucleotides outside the gene matches: 9. The CDR3: CASSLWSPSGRRAGELFF. The CDR3 DNA follows: TGTGCCAGCAGTTTATGGTCTCCTAGCGGGAGGAGAGCCGGGGAGCTGTTTTTT.

V is TRBV18 and J is TRBJ2-7; D gene uncertain. V was trimmed by 2 bases and J by 5 bases, leaving 19 bases between them. CDR1 is KGHSH and CDR2 is LQKENI in the germline V gene. The CDR3 spans 16 residues. CDR3 sequence (DNA): TGTGCCAGCTCACCAGGTCTCCCGTCGGCAGGCGACGAGCAGTACTTC. Translating gives CASSPGLPSAGDEQYF.

V is TRBV6-1 and J is TRBJ2-3; D is unclear. Germline CDR1 reads MNHNS; CDR2 reads SASEGT. The CDR3 spans 15 residues. Trimming cost V 2 bases and J 2 bases, with 11 bases left between them. CDR3 residues: CASSETLGFTDTQYF. The CDR3 coding sequence is TGTGCCAGCAGTGAAACTCTCGGGTTCACAGATACGCAGTATTTT.

This rearrangement joins TRBV27 to TRBJ2-1; 9 bases map to TRBD1. CDR1 is MNHEY and CDR2 is SMNVEV in the germline V gene (reference sequence). The V segment lost 4 bases and the J segment 7 bases; nucleotides outside the gene matches: 17. CDR3 length: 18 residues. This chain's CDR3 is CASSSSPGQGSGVNEQFF. CDR3 in DNA: TGTGCCAGCAGTTCTAGCCCGGGACAGGGTTCGGGCGTAAATGAGCAGTTCTTC.

The chain couples TRBV7-2 to TRBJ2-2; tentative D call: TRBD2 (5 bases). V was shortened by 0 bases and J by 3 bases, with 8 bases between the two germline ends. CDR1 and CDR2 (germline): SGHTA, FQGNSA. This CDR3 spans 15 amino acids. CDR3 protein: CASSLAWGDTGELFF. The CDR3, as DNA: TGTGCCAGCAGCTTAGCTTGGGGAGACACCGGGGAGCTGTTTTTT.

The rearrangement uses TRBV7-2 and TRBJ2-7; TRBD2 might be the D (5 bases). Trimming pared 5 bases from V and 0 bases from J, leaving 5 bases between. CDR3 size: 12 residues. The germline V gene encodes CDR1 SGHTA and CDR2 FQGNSA. CDR3 protein: CASSGSSYEQYF. The CDR3 coding sequence is TGTGCCAGCAGCGGGAGCTCCTACGAGCAGTACTTC.

The chain has TRBV5-1 and TRBJ2-1; the match to TRBD2 covers 7 bases. After removal of 6 bases from V and 1 base from J, the junction contained 10 bases not matched to a gene. This CDR3 spans 16 amino acids. CDR1 is SGHRS, CDR2 YFSETQ, per germline. The CDR3 bases are TGCGCCAGCACTCAATTTGCGGGGGTGTCCTACAATGAGCAGTTCTTC. Translation gives CASTQFAGVSYNEQFF.

J is TRBJ2-1 and V is TRBV11-2; D remains ambiguous. The V gene lost 0 bases and the J gene lost 6 bases, with 9 bases spanning the gap. In germline, CDR1 is SGHAT, CDR2 FQNNGV. This CDR3 contains 14 residues. The DNA for the CDR3 is TGTGCCAGCAGCTTAGATGCAGGTAGCAATGAGCAGTTCTTC. This codes for CASSLDAGSNEQFF.

This clone came up once. The V and J genes are TRBV13 and TRBJ2-7; D is perhaps TRBD1 (5 bases). The CDR3 consists of 13 residues. Per germline, CDR1 PRHDT and CDR2 FYEKMQ (reference sequence). Trimming pared 5 bases from V and 2 bases from J, leaving 10 bases between. The CDR3 nucleotides read TGTGCCAGCAGCAGGGGATCAGCCTACGAGCAGTACTTC. Encoded protein: CASSRGSAYEQYF.

The chain is built from TRBV28 and TRBJ1-2, with 8 bases lining up with TRBD1. CDR1 MDHEN and CDR2 SYDVKM come from the germline V gene. Unmatched junction bases numbered 4, after V lost 3 bases and J lost 1 base. This CDR3 is built from 15 residues. The CDR3 here is CASSFPGGINYGYTF. CDR3 coding DNA: TGTGCCAGCAGTTTCCCAGGGGGCATTAACTATGGCTACACCTTC.

This clone was seen once. V and J are TRBV10-3 and TRBJ1-1, with D maybe TRBD1 (6 bases). The germline CDR1 and CDR2 sequences are ENHRY and SYGVKD. With 9 bases removed from V and 4 bases from J, the gap between germline ends came to 12 bases. CDR3 length: 12 amino acids. As DNA, the CDR3 is TGTGCCATGGGGGCTTCGGGCACTGAAGCTTTCTTT. It specifies CAMGASGTEAFF.

This clone was seen a few times. The chain is built from TRBV19 and TRBJ1-1; D is perhaps TRBD1 (6 bases). The germline gives CDR1 LNHDA, CDR2 SQIVND (reference sequence). This CDR3 contains 15 residues. V was pared by 8 bases and J by 0 bases, with 16 bases between. CDR3 coding DNA: TGTGCCAGTTCCCTTACAGGGTTGTTGAACACTGAAGCTTTCTTT. It codes for CASSLTGLLNTEAFF.

This sequence joins TRBV19 and TRBJ2-1, with a possible D match to TRBD1 (5 bases). Trimming shortened V by 4 bases and J by 0 bases, and 16 bases separated the two germline ends. The CDR3 runs 17 residues. CDR1 is LNHDA, CDR2 SQIVND, per germline (reference sequence). The CDR3 nucleotides are TGTGCCAGTAGTACCTTCCTGACGGACATCTCCTACAATGAGCAGTTCTTC. Translated, it gives CASSTFLTDISYNEQFF.

The chain carries TRBV30 and TRBJ2-3; no reliable D call. This CDR3 spans 13 amino acids. Between the trimmed V and J ends, which lost 3 bases and 9 bases, there was a span of 16 bases. Germline-derived CDR1 and CDR2 are GTSNPN and SVGIG (reference sequence). CDR3 amino acids: CAWRPTNWRTQYF. The CDR3 coding sequence is TGTGCCTGGAGACCAACCAACTGGCGGACGCAGTATTTT.

The genes are TRBV21-1 and TRBJ1-2; the table calls TRBD1, which could not be checked here. TRBV21-1 is a known pseudogene. There are 12 residues in the CDR3. The CDR3 protein is CASSTRGSGYTF. As DNA, the CDR3 is TGTGCCAGCAGCACCAGGGGATCTGGCTACACCTTC.

The chain joins TRBV2 to TRBJ1-1; perhaps TRBD1 as D (5 bases). V lost 5 bases, J lost 3 bases, and 16 bases lay in between. The germline V gene encodes CDR1 SNHLY and CDR2 FYNNEI. The CDR3 length is 15 residues. This chain's CDR3 is CASSWEGPSDTEAFF. In nucleotides, the CDR3 is TGTGCCAGCAGTTGGGAGGGACCCAGTGACACTGAAGCTTTCTTT.

The chain carries TRBV7-2 and TRBJ1-5; tentative D call: TRBD1 (5 bases). The V end was cut by 11 bases, the J end by 2 bases, with 13 bases between. The length of the CDR3 is 13 residues. Germline V gene data show CDR1 as SGHTA and CDR2 as FQGNSA. The CDR3 region is CASRGGGNQPQHF. For the CDR3, the DNA is TGTGCCTCCCGGGGGGGTGGCAATCAGCCCCAGCATTTT.

This chain uses TRBV27 with TRBJ1-4; 9 bases are shared with TRBD1. Germline trimming cut 1 base from V and 6 bases from J; bases unmatched to any gene: 6. The CDR3 contains 16 residues. CDR1 is MNHEY and CDR2 is SMNVEV in the germline V gene (reference sequence). CDR3 nucleotide sequence: TGTGCCAGCAGTTTATATGGTACAGGGGGCGATGAAAAACTGTTTTTT. Translated, it gives CASSLYGTGGDEKLFF.